This T cell receptor beta chain is drawn from a study of blood T cells in healthy people across ages (dated by TCRdb to the mid-2010s). Some background on the complete study: In model experiments, roughly one uniquely barcoded TCR beta cDNA molecule per two T cells was captured by template switching. To track age-related changes in TCR beta repertoire diversity, the study relied on deep sequencing normalized with unique cDNA molecular identifiers. The donors were split into four age groups: young (average about 16 years), middle-aged (more than 35), aged (about 62) and long-lived (more than 80). To avoid experimental bias, donors of different ages were randomly spread across the sequencing lanes. Two additional independent replicas of 1 million unique cDNA reads from the same blood draw were analyzed for two donors (one aged 18 to 30 and one aged 80 or older).

General conclusions and limits of the study: The CMV infection status of donors was not known, potentially confounding age-related changes in expanded clonotypes. Because profiling used bulk unsorted PBMCs, naive and antigen-experienced compartments could not be compared conclusively. Estimates of total diversity based on one million sequenced T cells were regarded as lower bounds and as underestimates. Compared with the aged group, the long-lived group had more naive CD4+ T cells, fewer expanded clones and increased TCR diversity, a pattern suggesting age selection. Observed TCR beta diversity correlated strongly with the percentage of naive T cells measured by flow cytometry. As age increased, observed TCR beta diversity per million T cells dropped in a roughly linear way, and a significant reduction was already evident by age roughly 36.

Receptors were amplified or captured by 5' RACE. The listed sequencing device is Illumina HiSeq 2500. A second PCR of 7 to 11 cycles was performed with a sample-barcoded 5' primer and a J-beta primer mix. A unique molecular identifier was introduced onto each TCR beta cDNA molecule by a template-switch 5' adaptor carrying 12 random nucleotides. Each sample yielded at least 3 million CDR3-containing paired-end reads. The Mint cDNA synthesis kit, primed by a TRBC-specific oligonucleotide, was used to synthesize first-strand cDNA from all RNA. After uracil-DNA glycosylase treatment, a first 18-cycle PCR used universal primers M1SS and BC2_uni_R on all cDNA. The published analysis was carried out like this. For normalization, 1 million high-quality reads, each with a distinct molecular identifier, were randomly selected from each sample. Instead of being binned into consensus sequences, reads that shared molecular identifiers were thrown out. MiTCR, with a Q25 quality threshold and the strictest error-elimination algorithm, was used for CDR3 identification, clonotype clustering and error correction. A nonparametric unseen species model with Euler transformation was used to estimate a lower bound on total TCR beta diversity. TCRdb ran its own pipeline on the public reads, namely fastp trimming at Q25 and MiXCR clone calling, and kept in-frame beta chains. Under each unique CDR3 protein, matching rows form one entry showing the most common genes and DNA. The V and J calls and clone size come from TCRdb's table, not from the authors' own analysis. The sample records over 1,500,000 distinct CDR3 sequences, just under 50% of which are singletons. The ten most abundant clones make up less than 2.5% of the sample.

The CDR3, from cysteine to phenylalanine, totals 14 residues. This entry keeps only the CDR3 DNA: 42 bases, framed from base 1. V and J lose 0 bases and 12 bases, and a span of 18 bases separates them. Systemically healthy Caucasian individuals from Russia, around 38 in total and aged about 6 to 100 years, were included as donors. Ten milliliters of peripheral blood were drawn from each donor into EDTA-treated Vacutainer tubes. Ficoll-Paque density-gradient centrifugation was used to isolate PBMCs, with at least 6 million obtained per sample. Trizol reagent was used to extract total RNA from the PBMCs, yielding at least 5 micrograms per sample. The percentages of naive CD45RAhigh/CD27high T cells were determined by flow cytometry on a PBMC aliquot from every donor. As to this clonotype: Its antigen is still unknown. No clone much larger than this one lies a single base away; base qualities are absent.

Sequencing was done on a sample of blood. The V and J segments used are TRBV12-3 or TRBV12-4 and TRBJ2-7; TRBD2 is perhaps the D gene, given 6 matching bases. This clonotype was sampled from a middle-aged woman in good health. The CDR3 protein: CASSLAGGAETRYF. The nucleotide sequence reads TGTGCCAGCAGTTTAGCGGGGGGTGCAGAGACCCGGTACTTC.